A selection of T cell receptor beta chains follows, all from one sample in a study of blood T cells in healthy people across ages. MiXCR, run by TCRdb on the 5' RACE reads, gives a single entry per CDR3 protein. Found here are about 780,000 distinct CDR3 sequences, under 80% of them singletons; the top ten hold roughly 25%. Material: blood. The receptors shown here come from a man aged 25 to 40 in good health. Both conserved end residues are part of each CDR3. Fields, in order: clone size, V gene, D gene, J gene, CDR3 protein, CDR3 DNA. D genes are given only for firm matches. Only part of the rows carry a size: once, few, many, or a class if the clone is expanded.

abundance: few
v_gene: TRBV4-3
d_gene: TRBD1
j_gene: TRBJ2-1
CDR3aa: CASSQDWQGDEQFF
CDR3nt: TGCGCCAGCAGCCAAGACTGGCAGGGGGATGAGCAGTTCTTC

abundance: .
v_gene: TRBV9
d_gene: .
j_gene: TRBJ2-5
CDR3aa: CASSSLKAGPETQYF
CDR3nt: TGTGCCAGCAGCTCCCTAAAAGCGGGCCCAGAGACCCAGTACTTC

abundance: .
v_gene: TRBV12-3/TRBV12-4
d_gene: .
j_gene: TRBJ1-5
CDR3aa: CASSSTGRRQPQHF
CDR3nt: TGTGCCAGCAGCTCAACAGGGCGGCGTCAGCCCCAGCATTTT

abundance: .
v_gene: TRBV4-3
d_gene: TRBD2
j_gene: TRBJ2-7
CDR3aa: CASSPTLAGGRYEQYF
CDR3nt: TGCGCCAGCAGCCCTACTTTGGCGGGGGGGCGGTACGAGCAGTACTTC

abundance: .
v_gene: TRBV21-1
d_gene: .
j_gene: TRBJ2-1
CDR3aa: CASSKEPAFKRSSYNEQFF
CDR3nt: TGTGCCAGCAGCAAAGAGCCGGCTTTCAAAAGGAGCTCCTACAATGAGCAGTTCTTC

abundance: many
v_gene: TRBV29-1
d_gene: TRBD2
j_gene: TRBJ2-3
CDR3aa: CSVALAGPPVDTQYF
CDR3nt: TGCAGCGTTGCGCTAGCGGGACCTCCTGTAGATACGCAGTATTTT

abundance: .
v_gene: TRBV9
d_gene: .
j_gene: TRBJ1-5
CDR3aa: CASSVGTDSRPQHF
CDR3nt: TGTGCCAGCAGCGTAGGGACAGACAGTCGGCCCCAGCATTTT

abundance: .
v_gene: TRBV19
d_gene: .
j_gene: TRBJ2-7
CDR3aa: CASSIADRPTYEQYF
CDR3nt: TGTGCCAGTAGTATTGCTGACAGACCGACCTACGAGCAGTACTTC

abundance: .
v_gene: TRBV29-1
d_gene: TRBD1
j_gene: TRBJ2-7
CDR3aa: CSTIQDRGYYEQYF
CDR3nt: TGCAGCACCATCCAGGACAGGGGCTACTACGAGCAGTACTTC

abundance: .
v_gene: TRBV4-3
d_gene: .
j_gene: TRBJ2-1
CDR3aa: CASSQGPTNEQFF
CDR3nt: TGCGCCAGCAGCCAAGGACCCACCAATGAGCAGTTCTTC

abundance: many
v_gene: TRBV3-1
d_gene: .
j_gene: TRBJ2-5
CDR3aa: CASSQDMSGMGETQYF
CDR3nt: TGTGCCAGCAGCCAAGATATGTCGGGGATGGGGGAGACCCAGTACTTC

abundance: .
v_gene: TRBV7-3
d_gene: .
j_gene: TRBJ2-1
CDR3aa: CASSLRGRESGNEQFF
CDR3nt: TGTGCCAGCAGCCTTCGGGGCAGGGAGTCTGGCAATGAGCAGTTCTTC

abundance: .
v_gene: TRBV4-3
d_gene: .
j_gene: TRBJ2-7
CDR3aa: CASSHLQGHEQYF
CDR3nt: TGCGCCAGCAGCCACCTACAGGGCCACGAGCAGTACTTC

abundance: .
v_gene: TRBV5-1
d_gene: .
j_gene: TRBJ2-1
CDR3aa: CASSFRETGVYNEQFF
CDR3nt: TGCGCCAGCAGCTTTCGGGAGACAGGTGTATACAATGAGCAGTTCTTC

abundance: .
v_gene: TRBV6-5
d_gene: TRBD1
j_gene: TRBJ2-5
CDR3aa: CASSYSRTPRTGPYQETQYF
CDR3nt: TGTGCCAGCAGTTACTCACGTACACCGAGGACAGGGCCGTACCAAGAGACCCAGTACTTC

abundance: .
v_gene: TRBV7-2
d_gene: .
j_gene: TRBJ2-6
CDR3aa: CASSFWGRAGANVLTF
CDR3nt: TGTGCCAGCAGCTTCTGGGGCAGGGCCGGGGCCAACGTCCTGACTTTC

abundance: .
v_gene: TRBV29-1
d_gene: .
j_gene: TRBJ2-1
CDR3aa: CSVEAGVLGGAEQFF
CDR3nt: TGCAGCGTTGAGGCTGGGGTCTTGGGGGGCGCGGAGCAGTTCTTC

abundance: once
v_gene: TRBV5-6
d_gene: .
j_gene: TRBJ2-7
CDR3aa: CASSFRQGRGSYEQYF
CDR3nt: TGTGCCAGCAGCTTCAGGCAGGGGAGAGGCTCCTACGAGCAGTACTTC

abundance: few
v_gene: TRBV9
d_gene: .
j_gene: TRBJ1-5
CDR3aa: CASSVGGRQPQHF
CDR3nt: TGTGCCAGCAGTGTGGGGGGGAGGCAGCCCCAGCATTTT

abundance: .
v_gene: TRBV12-3/TRBV12-4
d_gene: .
j_gene: TRBJ1-4
CDR3aa: CASSLANTPYEKLFF
CDR3nt: TGTGCCAGCAGTTTAGCGAACACGCCTTATGAAAAACTGTTTTTT

abundance: .
v_gene: TRBV7-2
d_gene: .
j_gene: TRBJ2-3
CDR3aa: CASSLGFTGLTDTQYF
CDR3nt: TGTGCCAGCAGCTTAGGTTTTACGGGGTTAACAGATACGCAGTATTTT

abundance: .
v_gene: TRBV5-1
d_gene: .
j_gene: TRBJ2-7
CDR3aa: CASSLVSSDEQYF
CDR3nt: TGCGCCAGCAGCTTGGTCAGCTCCGACGAGCAGTACTTC

abundance: few
v_gene: TRBV7-2
d_gene: .
j_gene: TRBJ2-7
CDR3aa: CASSLGGASSYEQYF
CDR3nt: TGTGCCAGCAGTTTGGGGGGGGCTTCCTCCTACGAGCAGTACTTC

abundance: few
v_gene: TRBV5-6
d_gene: .
j_gene: TRBJ2-3
CDR3aa: CASSFGRADTQYF
CDR3nt: TGTGCCAGCAGCTTTGGAAGGGCAGATACGCAGTATTTT

abundance: .
v_gene: TRBV10-3
d_gene: .
j_gene: TRBJ2-1
CDR3aa: CAISDFAGAPHYNEQFF
CDR3nt: TGTGCCATCAGCGACTTTGCAGGGGCCCCCCACTACAATGAGCAGTTCTTC

abundance: .
v_gene: TRBV20-1
d_gene: .
j_gene: TRBJ1-2
CDR3aa: CSAATGGANGYTF
CDR3nt: TGCAGTGCAGCCACGGGGGGGGCGAATGGCTACACCTTC

abundance: .
v_gene: TRBV20-1
d_gene: .
j_gene: TRBJ2-5
CDR3aa: CSARYFQQETQYF
CDR3nt: TGCAGTGCTAGATACTTTCAGCAAGAGACCCAGTACTTC

abundance: once
v_gene: TRBV5-6
d_gene: .
j_gene: TRBJ2-3
CDR3aa: CASSLGAGFTDTQYF
CDR3nt: TGTGCCAGCAGCTTGGGCGCGGGGTTCACAGATACGCAGTATTTT

abundance: .
v_gene: TRBV10-3
d_gene: TRBD1
j_gene: TRBJ2-7
CDR3aa: CAIRTDRGYEQYF
CDR3nt: TGTGCCATCAGGACGGACAGGGGTTACGAGCAGTACTTC

abundance: many
v_gene: TRBV7-2
d_gene: .
j_gene: TRBJ1-2
CDR3aa: CASRGGDQSGYTF
CDR3nt: TGTGCCAGCAGAGGAGGGGACCAGTCCGGCTACACCTTC

abundance: .
v_gene: TRBV27
d_gene: .
j_gene: TRBJ2-5
CDR3aa: CASSLFTGNQETQYF
CDR3nt: TGTGCCAGCAGTTTATTTACAGGAAACCAAGAGACCCAGTACTTC

abundance: .
v_gene: TRBV28
d_gene: .
j_gene: TRBJ2-5
CDR3aa: CASSRDRRGQEAQYF
CDR3nt: TGTGCCAGCAGTCGGGATAGGAGGGGGCAAGAGGCCCAGTACTTC

abundance: .
v_gene: TRBV20-1
d_gene: .
j_gene: TRBJ1-3
CDR3aa: CSARDAGVSNTIYF
CDR3nt: TGCAGTGCTAGGGACGCCGGAGTCTCTAACACCATATATTTT

abundance: few
v_gene: TRBV5-1
d_gene: .
j_gene: TRBJ1-5
CDR3aa: CASSLNKDQPQHF
CDR3nt: TGCGCCAGCAGCTTGAACAAGGATCAGCCCCAGCATTTT

abundance: .
v_gene: TRBV12-3/TRBV12-4
d_gene: TRBD1
j_gene: TRBJ2-7
CDR3aa: CASSPQGAGEQYF
CDR3nt: TGTGCCAGCAGTCCACAGGGGGCTGGTGAGCAGTACTTC

abundance: few
v_gene: TRBV6-1
d_gene: .
j_gene: TRBJ2-3
CDR3aa: CASSEFGAGAGTDTQYF
CDR3nt: TGTGCCAGCAGTGAATTCGGCGCTGGTGCGGGCACAGATACGCAGTATTTT

abundance: .
v_gene: TRBV20-1
d_gene: .
j_gene: TRBJ2-7
CDR3aa: CSALRQGLTPYEQYF
CDR3nt: TGCAGTGCTCTAAGACAGGGACTTACCCCCTACGAGCAGTACTTC

abundance: few
v_gene: TRBV18
d_gene: .
j_gene: TRBJ2-7
CDR3aa: CASSEGSPEEQYF
CDR3nt: TGTGCCAGCTCAGAGGGAAGTCCGGAGGAGCAGTACTTC

abundance: .
v_gene: TRBV28
d_gene: TRBD1
j_gene: TRBJ2-7
CDR3aa: CASSLGPGQSSYEQYF
CDR3nt: TGTGCCAGCAGCCTGGGACCGGGACAGAGCTCCTACGAGCAGTACTTC